Presented here are 27 T cell receptor beta chains from one specimen sequenced in a study of tumor-infiltrating lymphocytes in primary liver carcinoma. Co-extracted RNA and DNA came from approximately 20-30 mg of unsorted bulk tissue. Constant-region priming of about 520 ng total RNA yielded TCR beta cDNA. Three nested multiplex PCR rounds, a slightly modified ARM-PCR method, built the TCR beta libraries. The first two PCR rounds used TRBV1-TRBV30 forward primers with a C-beta reverse primer, nine to ten cycles each. Each CDR3 protein is one row after TCRdb ran MiXCR on the multiplex PCR reads. The sample contains 100,000 to 150,000 distinct CDR3 sequences, 55% to 75% of which appear only once. Sequenced material: liver tumor tissue from sampling region 3. Documented subset: tumor region T3, left-lateral pole. The receptors shown here come from a woman aged 60-75 years with primary liver carcinoma and hepatitis B virus infection.

At least ten counts were recorded for this clonotype. The chain uses TRBV7-9 and TRBJ2-5; 7 bases agree with TRBD2. There are 12 residues in the CDR3. The V segment lost 2 bases and the J segment 7 bases; nucleotides outside the gene matches: 1. The germline V gene encodes CDR1 SEHNR and CDR2 FQNEAQ (reference sequence). CDR3 in amino acids: CASSLWEGTQYF. In nucleotides, the CDR3 is TGTGCCAGCAGCTTATGGGAGGGGACCCAGTACTTC.

This clonotype has just one count. A much larger clone differs from this one at a single base, so this may be a read error. This sequence joins TRBV11-3 and TRBJ1-1; D is unresolved. CDR1 and CDR2 from the germline V gene are SGHNT and YENEEA. This CDR3 is 13 amino acids long. The CDR3 loop is CDSSPSPGSRAFF. DNA of the CDR3: TGTGACAGCAGCCCCTCCCCGGGCAGCAGGGCTTTCTTT. The whole variable domain, remainder taken from reference TRBV11-3 and TRBJ1-1, is EAGVVQSPRYKIIEKKQPVAFWCNPISGHNTLYWYLQNLGQGPELLIRYENEEAVDDSQLPKDRFSAERLKGVDSTLKIQPAELGDSAVYLCDSSPSPGSRAFFGQGTRLTVV.

Turning to this clonotype: A read error may account for a junction end that differs from germline. J is TRBJ2-1 and V is TRBV11-2; D perhaps matches TRBD2 (6 bases). The V gene's germline CDR1 is SGHAT and CDR2 FQNNGV. The CDR3 has 15 amino acids. The CDR3, as DNA: TGTGACAGCAGCTTAGAGGGAGGAAGTATCGGTGAACAGTTATTC. Translation gives CDSSLEGGSIGEQLF.

This clonotype was picked up many times. The chain couples TRBV7-8 to TRBJ1-1; D gene ambiguous. Trimming left V 1 base short and J 0 bases short, with 9 bases between. The length of the CDR3 is 15 residues. Germline CDR1 reads SGHVS; CDR2 reads FQNEAQ. The CDR3 coding sequence is TGTGCCAGCAGCTTAGGGCTGGGGATGAACACTGAAGCTTTCTTT. Protein sequence: CASSLGLGMNTEAFF. Combining the CDR3 with reference TRBV7-8 and TRBJ1-1 gives the whole variable domain GAGVSQSPRYKVAKRGQDVALRCDPISGHVSLFWYQQALGQGPEFLTYFQNEAQLDKSGLPSDRFFAERPEGSVSTLKIQRTQQEDSAVYLCASSLGLGMNTEAFFGQGTRLTVV.

Turning to this clonotype: It may be a read error: a sequence one base away is much more abundant. V usage is TRBV5-6 and J usage is TRBJ2-3; no definite D call. The CDR3 consists of 15 residues. Germline loops: CDR1 SGHDT, CDR2 YYEEEE. CDR3 nucleotides: TGTGCCAGCAACCGAGCCCCTTTTAGCATAGATACGCAGTATTTT. It is translated as CASNRAPFSIDTQYF.

This clonotype was seen more than once but under ten times. A much larger clone differs by one base, so this may be a read error. The rearrangement uses TRBV12-3 or TRBV12-4 and TRBJ2-1; the match to TRBD2 covers 8 bases. Trimming cost V 11 bases and J 4 bases; bases outside gene matches: 13. The CDR3 has 15 amino acids. CDR3 in DNA: TGTGCCGGCTGTCCGGCGGGACTAGAGTACAATGAGCAGTTCTTC. Translation: CAGCPAGLEYNEQFF.

Regarding this clonotype: A single base separates this from a much larger clone, so it may be a read error. This chain connects TRBV14 to TRBJ2-7; possibly TRBD2 for D (6 bases). This CDR3 contains 18 residues. Trimming cost V 0 bases and J 2 bases, with 20 bases left between them. In germline, CDR1 is SGHDN, CDR2 FVKESK. In DNA form, the CDR3 reads TGTGCCAGCAGCCAAGAGAATTTTTGGGGGACTTCTACCTACGAGCAGTACTTC. Protein: CASSQENFWGTSTYEQYF.

As for this clonotype: This CDR3 fails to terminate in the conserved phenylalanine or tryptophan, so it likely reflects a read error. The chain joins TRBV7-8 to TRBJ2-1; 9 bases match TRBD1. The junction had 4 bases not matched to a gene; V was cut back by 7 bases and J by 3 bases. Germline-derived CDR1 and CDR2 are SGHVS and FQNEAQ. The CDR3 runs 14 residues. CDR3 sequence (DNA): TGTGCCAGCAACATGGACAGGGGCTACAATGAGCAGTTCTTG. It translates to CASNMDRGYNEQFL.

With respect to this clonotype: One base away lies a much larger clone, so this may be a sequencing read error. The chain couples TRBV28 to TRBJ1-6; D uncertain. CDR3 length: 15 residues. The germline V and J ends were trimmed by 3 bases and 2 bases, with 8 bases remaining between them. Germline loops: CDR1 MDHEN, CDR2 SYDVKM. CDR3 in DNA: TGTGCCAGCAGTTTTACACACCCCTATAATTCACCCCTCCACTTT. Protein: CASSFTHPYNSPLHF.

V is TRBV11-3 and J is TRBJ2-1; TRBD2 aligns across 8 bases. Germline loops: CDR1 SGHNT, CDR2 YENEEA. J lost 8 bases, V lost 4 bases, and 10 bases had no gene match. This CDR3 has 15 residues. The chain's CDR3 is CASSSRGSGNHEQFF. CDR3 DNA sequence: TGTGCCAGCAGCTCTCGTGGTAGCGGGAACCATGAGCAGTTCTTC. The entire variable domain, with the rest obtained from reference TRBV11-3 and TRBJ2-1, is as follows: EAGVVQSPRYKIIEKKQPVAFWCNPISGHNTLYWYLQNLGQGPELLIRYENEEAVDDSQLPKDRFSAERLKGVDSTLKIQPAELGDSAVYLCASSSRGSGNHEQFFGPGTRLTVL.

Notes on this clonotype: One junction end disagrees with the germline gene, perhaps due to a read error. The chain links TRBV6-1 to TRBJ2-7; D uncertain. Germline-derived CDR1 and CDR2 are MNHNS and SASEGT. CDR3 length: 15 residues. The CDR3 DNA sequence: TGTGTCAGCAATGAAGAGAGAACGGTTTACTACGAGCAGTACTTC. This gives the protein CVSNEERTVYYEQYF.

As concerns this clonotype: One end of the junction is discordant with germline, which a read error may explain. The chain carries TRBV11-2 and TRBJ2-2, with D unresolved. Per germline, CDR1 SGHAT and CDR2 FQNNGV. CDR3 length equals 13 residues. CDR3: CASNLDMTGELFF. CDR3 sequence (DNA): TGTGCCAGCAACTTAGATATGACTGGGGAACTGTTTTTT.

Remarks on this clonotype: The conserved phenylalanine or tryptophan is not found at the CDR3 terminus, so this likely reflects a read error. The limits of the CDR3 on the DNA are not certain, so only TCRdb's listed CDR3 is given. The chain uses TRBV11-3 and TRBJ2-3. A total of 14 residues make up the CDR3, ends included. Germline loops: CDR1 SGHNT, CDR2 YENEEA. CDR3 protein: CASSFRTSTDTRYL.

V usage is TRBV5-1 and J usage is TRBJ2-6; 10 nucleotides align to TRBD2. Trimming at V came to 6 bases and at J to 5 bases, leaving 5 bases not matched to a gene. CDR3 size: 15 residues. Germline-derived CDR1 and CDR2 are SGHRS and YFSETQ. This chain's CDR3 is CASKAGGPRANVLTF. As DNA, the CDR3 is TGCGCCAGCAAAGCGGGAGGGCCTAGGGCCAACGTCCTGACTTTC. The complete variable domain, with remaining parts taken from reference TRBV5-1 and TRBJ2-6, reads KAGVTQTPRYLIKTRGQQVTLSCSPISGHRSVSWYQQTPGQGLQFLFEYFSETQRNKGNFPGRFSGRQFSNSRSEMNVSTLELGDSALYLCASKAGGPRANVLTFGAGSRLTVL.

Concerning this clonotype: The CDR3 ends on some other residue instead of the conserved phenylalanine or tryptophan, so this is likely a read error. This sequence joins TRBV11-2 and TRBJ1-3; 7 nucleotides line up with TRBD1. CDR1 and CDR2 (germline): SGHAT, FQNNGV. CDR3 size: 16 residues. The CDR3 here is CASSFTGASSGNTIYY. The CDR3, as DNA: TGTGCCAGCAGCTTTACAGGGGCCAGCTCTGGAAACACTATATATTAT.

Concerning this clonotype: One end of the junction is discordant with germline, which a read error may explain. V usage is TRBV28 and J usage is TRBJ2-5, with unresolved D. This CDR3 has 19 amino acids. In germline, CDR1 is MDHEN, CDR2 SYDVKM. CDR3 sequence (DNA): TGTGCCAGCAGTTTATATCCCCCCCGGGCTAGACTTGGCAAAGAGATCCAGTACTTC. As protein: CASSLYPPRARLGKEIQYF.

Comment on this clonotype: An end of the junction does not agree with germline; a read error may underlie this. The genes are TRBV11-2 and TRBJ2-3; D ambiguous. Germline V gives CDR1 SGHAT, CDR2 FQNNGV. The CDR3 is 16 residues long. CDR3 nucleotide sequence: TGTGCCAGCAGCTTAGATGAGTGGATCAGCACAGATACACAGTATTTT. This translates into CASSLDEWISTDTQYF.

This clonotype showed up just a few times. The V call is TRBV7-9, the J call TRBJ2-7; D unresolved. The ends were cut back, 1 base at V and 0 bases at J, with 25 bases in the middle. This CDR3 is 20 amino acids long. Looked up from germline, CDR1 is SEHNR and CDR2 is FQNEAQ (reference sequence). The CDR3 reads CASSLDWGSRTAFGSYEQYF. CDR3 DNA sequence: TGTGCCAGCAGCTTAGATTGGGGTAGCAGGACCGCGTTCGGCTCCTACGAGCAGTACTTC.

The V and J genes are TRBV7-6 and TRBJ2-2, with D unclear. CDR1 SGHVS and CDR2 FNYEAQ come from the germline V gene. V was clipped by 5 bases and J by 1 base, with 5 bases between them. The CDR3 totals 13 residues. The CDR3 here is CASSLENTGELFF. Written as DNA, the CDR3 is TGTGCCAGCAGCCTAGAGAACACCGGGGAGCTGTTTTTT.

The chain links TRBV12-3 or TRBV12-4 to TRBJ1-2; D ambiguous. This CDR3 spans 13 amino acids. Trimming removed 4 bases at V and 9 bases at J, with 15 bases between. The DNA for the CDR3 is TGTGCCAGCAGTTCGCCGACGACGGGTTGCTACACCTTC. This codes for CASSSPTTGCYTF.

Details on this clonotype: Sequence at one end of the junction differs from germline and may be a read error. The chain carries TRBV12-3 or TRBV12-4 and TRBJ1-2, with no clear D. The CDR3 contains 17 residues. The CDR3 here is CASSPQQEALPNYGYAF. The CDR3 DNA follows: TGTGCCAGCAGCCCGCAGCAGGAGGCCCTTCCTAACTATGGCTACGCCTTC.

This clonotype was counted only a few times. The chain combines TRBV21-1 with TRBJ2-7; the DNA was not compared with TRBD1, the D call given in the table. TRBV21-1 is a pseudogene locus. This CDR3 is 14 amino acids long. The CDR3 DNA follows: TGTGCCAGCAGCAAAGCGACAGGGGGCTACGAGCAGTACTTC. Translation: CASSKATGGYEQYF.

The chain links TRBV14 to TRBJ2-3; 9 bases line up with TRBD2. Per germline, CDR1 SGHDN and CDR2 FVKESK. The CDR3 is 16 amino acids. CDR3 DNA sequence: TGTGTCACCAGCCTGCTAGCGGGAAGAATGACAGATACGCAGTATTTT. This sequence encodes CVTSLLAGRMTDTQYF. Variable domain in full (rest from reference TRBV14 and TRBJ2-3): EAGVTQFPSHSVIEKGQTVTLRCDPISGHDNLYWYRRVMGKEIKFLLHFVKESKQDESGMPNNRFLAERTGGTYSTLKVQPAELEDSGVYFCVTSLLAGRMTDTQYFGPGTRLTVL.

This clonotype was found a few times. A much larger clonotype is one base distant, so this may be a read error. The rearrangement joins TRBV5-4 to TRBJ2-1; D call uncertain. CDR1 is SGHNT, CDR2 YYREEE, per germline (reference sequence). This CDR3 has 17 amino acids. The CDR3 loop reads CASSLGWRRSSYNEQSF. In DNA, the CDR3 is TGTGCCAGCAGCTTGGGATGGCGAAGGAGCTCCTACAATGAGCAGTCCTTC. Looking up the rest from reference TRBV5-4 and TRBJ2-1 gives the full variable domain: ETGVTQSPTHLIKTRGQQVTLRCSSQSGHNTVSWYQQALGQGPQFIFQYYREEENGRGNFPPRFSGLQFPNYSSELNVNALELDDSALYLCASSLGWRRSSYNEQSFGPGTRLTVL.

This clonotype was counted ten times or more. The rearrangement links TRBV4-2 to TRBJ2-5; 7 bases match TRBD1. Germline V gene sequence: CDR1 LGHNA, CDR2 YNFKEQ. The trim removed 4 bases at V and 5 bases at J, leaving 13 bases unmatched. The CDR3 is 16 amino acids. This CDR3 reads CASSPRQGHMGETQYF. The CDR3 region has the DNA TGTGCCAGCAGCCCTCGACAGGGTCATATGGGGGAGACCCAGTACTTC.

This clonotype occurred once. This is likely a read error, given that the CDR3 carries no conserved phenylalanine or tryptophan at its end. The J gene is TRBJ2-7, the V gene TRBV4-2; unclear D gene. This CDR3 is 15 amino acids long. Germline V gene lookup returns CDR1 LGHNA and CDR2 YNFKEQ. The CDR3 is CASSQELETSYKQYY. CDR3 DNA sequence: TGTGCCAGCAGCCAAGAATTGGAGACATCCTACAAGCAGTACTAC.

V is TRBV29-1 and J is TRBJ1-2, with 7 bases matching TRBD1. The CDR3 has 14 amino acids. Germline V gene data show CDR1 as SQVTM and CDR2 as ANQGSEA. The junction had 14 bases not matched to a gene; V was cut back by 6 bases and J by 7 bases. The CDR3 nucleotides read TGCAGCGTCCCCCCCGGAGACAGGGCGCGTGGCTACACCTTC. This translates into CSVPPGDRARGYTF.